A single sample is the source of the 3 T cell receptor beta chains below, sequenced in a study of cytomegalovirus exposure and HLA in healthy donors. The PCR had 60 Vbeta and 13 Jbeta primers. TCRdb's copy holds only in-frame clones and misses some; the assay was immunoSEQ multiplex PCR. The sample lists about 150,000 clones; approximately 82% were seen once. Sample: PBMCs. These receptors came from a woman between 50 and 59 years old in good health and CMV-seropositive.

A remark on this clone: Lacking the conserved final phenylalanine or tryptophan, this CDR3 likely reflects a read error. The chain has TRBV5-1 and TRBJ1-4, with D perhaps TRBD1 (5 bases). The CDR3 runs 16 residues. Germline CDR1 reads SGHRS; CDR2 reads YFSETQ. V was trimmed by 4 bases and J by 0 bases, leaving 13 bases between them. The CDR3 region is CASSPGGAATNEKLFL. The CDR3 DNA follows: TGCGCCAGCAGCCCGGGTGGGGCTGCAACTAATGAAAAACTGTTTCTT.

The J gene is TRBJ1-2, the V gene TRBV21-1; the DNA was not compared with TRBD1, the D call given in the table. TRBV21-1 is an annotated pseudogene. This CDR3 has 14 amino acids. Here the CDR3 reads CASPQDRDFYGYTF. The CDR3 bases are TGTGCCAGCCCCCAGGACAGAGACTTCTATGGCTACACCTTC.

V usage is TRBV15 and J usage is TRBJ2-7; 9 positions match TRBD1. The CDR3 covers 14 residues. V lost 5 bases to trimming and J lost 6 bases; unmatched junction nucleotides: 8. Germline V gene data show CDR1 as LNHNV and CDR2 as YYDKDF (reference sequence). CDR3 nucleotide sequence: TGTGCCACCAGCTGGGGACAGGGTGTTCCCGAGCAGTACTTC. As protein: CATSWGQGVPEQYF.